This TCR beta chain is drawn from a study of early T cells in non-severe SARS-CoV-2 infection. The J segment lost 3 bases and the V segment lost 3 bases, leaving 5 bases of the junction unmatched. Germline V CDR1 and CDR2: DFQATT, SNEGSKA (reference sequence). There are 14 residues in the CDR3. Attachment of unique molecular identifiers was made to individual cDNA molecules. A single record per CDR3 protein comes from TCRdb applying MiXCR to the 5' RACE reads. The sample yields around 35,000 distinct CDR3 sequences, roughly 6% seen once. Input material: whole blood. This receptor was obtained from an adult who was a healthcare worker with PCR-confirmed SARS-CoV-2 infection or an uninfected control (not recorded which). J is TRBJ2-3 and V is TRBV20-1; 8 bases fit TRBD2. CDR3 nucleotides: TGCAGTGCTAGGGGACTAGTTAAGACAGATACGCAGTATTTT. Translation gives CSARGLVKTDTQYF.